The 10 T cell receptor beta chains reported below all come from one sample, sequenced in a study of neoadjuvant anti-PD-1 for oral cavity cancer. Generated by immunoSEQ multiplex PCR, the TCRdb table keeps only in-frame clones and is missing some. The sample includes approximately 37,000 clones, approximately 87% seen only once; the top ten take roughly 3.4%. The starting material was PBMCs, obtained before nivolumab (anti-PD-1) treatment. Source of these receptors: a person aged 40 to 85 with oral cavity squamous cell carcinoma.

The chain links TRBV7-9 to TRBJ2-4; D is perhaps TRBD1 or TRBD2 (5 bases each). CDR1 is SEHNR, CDR2 FQNEAQ, per germline (reference sequence). This CDR3 is 15 amino acids long. The V and J ends lost 6 bases and 3 bases respectively, with 15 bases between them. The CDR3 spells CASSRGEGGKNIQYF. In DNA form, the CDR3 reads TGTGCCAGCAGTCGAGGGGAAGGAGGCAAAAACATTCAGTACTTC. Full variable domain (outside the CDR3, taken from reference TRBV7-9 and TRBJ2-4): DTGVSQNPRHKITKRGQNVTFRCDPISEHNRLYWYRQTLGQGPEFLTYFQNEAQLEKSRLLSDRFSAERPKGSFSTLEIQRTEQGDSAMYLCASSRGEGGKNIQYFGAGTRLSVL.

The chain is built from TRBV5-1 and TRBJ2-1; 13 nucleotides match TRBD2. In germline, CDR1 is SGHRS, CDR2 YFSETQ. The CDR3 length is 18 residues. The junction had 9 bases not matched to a gene; V was cut back by 3 bases and J by 3 bases. CDR3 nucleotide sequence: TGCGCCAGCAGCTCGACTTATTGGACTAGCGGGGGCTACAATGAGCAGTTCTTC. Its translation: CASSSTYWTSGGYNEQFF.

In the case of this clone: Since no conserved phenylalanine or tryptophan closes the CDR3, a read error is the likely cause. The DNA is omitted, as the CDR3 cannot be located on it reliably, and the CDR3 follows TCRdb's listing. V gene TRBV4-3 combines with J gene TRBJ2-7. Ends included, the CDR3 has 11 residues. Germline-derived CDR1 and CDR2 are LGHNA and YSLEER. CDR3 residues: CASSHELSWVL.

The J gene is TRBJ2-7, the V gene TRBV7-2; D uncertain. The CDR3 contains 12 residues. Trimming cost V 5 bases and J 4 bases, with 9 bases left between them. Germline lookup yields CDR1 SGHTA and CDR2 FQGNSA. The CDR3 protein is CASSPLGYEQYF. CDR3 bases: TGTGCCAGCAGCCCCCTAGGTTACGAGCAGTACTTC.

V usage is TRBV5-1 and J usage is TRBJ2-3; TRBD2 is a possible D gene (5 bases). Germline-derived CDR1 and CDR2 are SGHRS and YFSETQ. The CDR3 spans 20 residues. V lost 2 bases to trimming and J lost 0 bases, with 25 bases between them. CDR3 amino acids: CASSFHQDLAWDSSTDTQYF. The CDR3 coding sequence is TGCGCCAGCAGCTTTCATCAGGACCTAGCTTGGGATTCTAGCACAGATACGCAGTATTTT. Full variable domain (remainder filled in from reference TRBV5-1 and TRBJ2-3): KAGVTQTPRYLIKTRGQQVTLSCSPISGHRSVSWYQQTPGQGLQFLFEYFSETQRNKGNFPGRFSGRQFSNSRSEMNVSTLELGDSALYLCASSFHQDLAWDSSTDTQYFGPGTRLTVL.

V gene TRBV7-3 combines with J gene TRBJ1-5; D unresolved. V gave up 5 bases and J gave up 2 bases, with 19 bases separating them. This CDR3 region has 17 residues. Germline CDR1 is SGHTA and CDR2 is FQGTGA. CDR3 region: CASSPRPGPLCNQPQHF. CDR3 nucleotides: TGTGCCAGCAGCCCCCGCCCCGGACCTTTATGCAATCAGCCCCAGCATTTT.

The chain couples TRBV7-2 to TRBJ1-1; D uncertain. V gave up 4 bases and J gave up 0 bases, with 12 bases separating them. Germline lookup yields CDR1 SGHTA and CDR2 FQGNSA. The CDR3 runs 15 residues. The CDR3 DNA follows: TGTGCCAGCAGCTCTCGGACCCCCATGAACACTGAAGCTTTCTTT. Encoded protein: CASSSRTPMNTEAFF.

V usage is TRBV4-3 and J usage is TRBJ1-4; D possibly corresponds to TRBD1 (6 bases). Germline assignment: CDR1 LGHNA and CDR2 YSLEER. The CDR3 runs 15 residues. With 1 base removed from V and 8 bases from J, the gap between germline ends came to 14 bases. The CDR3 region has the DNA TGCGCCAGCAGCCAAGGAGCAGGGGTTCGGGAAAAACTGTTTTTT. Protein product: CASSQGAGVREKLFF.

CDR3 loop: CASSVSGGHYEQYF. The CDR3 DNA reads TGTGCCAGCAGCGTTAGCGGGGGACACTACGAGCAGTACTTC. J is TRBJ2-7 and V is TRBV11-2; TRBD2 aligns across 9 bases. Germline loops: CDR1 SGHAT, CDR2 FQNNGV. This CDR3 is 14 amino acids long. Losses at the gene ends were 5 bases for V and 3 bases for J; bases not matched to a gene: 5.

This clone is termed medium-sized (0.01 to 0.1%). The chain uses TRBV27 and TRBJ2-5, with D possibly called TRBD1 or TRBD2 (6 bases each). The CDR3 sequence is 15 residues long. The germline V and J ends were trimmed by 4 bases and 5 bases, with 17 bases remaining between them. Germline CDR1 and CDR2: MNHEY and SMNVEV (reference sequence). CDR3 loop: CASSSEEGGQETQYF. The CDR3 nucleotides are TGTGCCAGCAGTTCCGAGGAAGGGGGGCAGGAGACCCAGTACTTC.